This T cell receptor (beta chain) was obtained from a study of T-cell memory formation after mild COVID-19. On the study more broadly: The study found TCR clusters largely donor specific. Points from the study as a whole: Whether second-wave clones peaking at day 37 were SARS-CoV-2 specific went unconfirmed. Some clones that responded turned up in pre-infection memory, which suggests that cross-reactive memory joined in.

The germline gives CDR1 SGHKS, CDR2 YYEKEE (reference sequence). Germline trimming cut 0 bases from V and 10 bases from J; bases unmatched to any gene: 7. This CDR3 has 15 residues. This clonotype was detected only a few times. The antigen remains undetermined. TCRdb recomputed calls from the 5' RACE reads with MiXCR, one row per CDR3 protein. Found here are about 49,000 distinct CDR3 sequences, about 28% of them singletons; the top ten hold about 45%. The gene calls are TRBV5-5 and TRBJ1-6; 7 positions match TRBD1. Material for sequencing was PBMCs or a T cell subset sorted from them (not recorded which). The sequence derives from a man aged 18-30 years who had mild COVID-19 (a few samples of this study predate the infection). Cell type and time point are not known. The CDR3 reads CASSLGDRASSPLHF. The CDR3 DNA reads TGTGCCAGCAGCTTGGGAGACAGGGCGAGCTCACCCCTCCACTTT. Variable domain in full (rest from reference TRBV5-5 and TRBJ1-6): DAGVTQSPTHLIKTRGQQVTLRCSPISGHKSVSWYQQVLGQGPQFIFQYYEKEERGRGNFPDRFSARQFPNYSSELNVNALLLGDSALYLCASSLGDRASSPLHFGNGTRLTVT.